This T cell receptor beta chain stems from a study of shared clonotypes between healthy human individuals. The V gene end was trimmed by 1 base and the J gene end by 3 bases; junction bases not matched to a gene: 9. CDR1 and CDR2 from the germline V gene are SGHKS and YYEKEE (reference sequence). This CDR3 has 16 amino acids. Produced via immunoSEQ multiplex PCR; TCRdb's table is partial and in-frame only. Among about half a million clones listed, about 85% were seen once. The chain links TRBV5-5 to TRBJ2-7; 8 nucleotides agree with TRBD1. Specimen: PBMCs. The sequence was collected from a woman in her forties in good health. Some clones in this sample may be carry-over from other donors' samples. The chain's CDR3 is CASSLSGRTGNYEQYF. CDR3 coding DNA: TGTGCCAGCAGCTTGTCAGGGCGGACAGGGAACTACGAGCAGTACTTC.